This T cell receptor (beta chain) was recovered during a study of long-term antiretroviral therapy in people with HIV. CDR3 length equals 14 residues. Germline trimming cut 8 bases from V and 0 bases from J; bases unmatched to any gene: 6. Germline loops: CDR1 LNHDA, CDR2 SQIVND (reference sequence). Researchers report immunoSEQ v3.0 was run at survey level. Assay used: immunoSEQ multiplex PCR; TCRdb lists only in-frame clones, some missing. The profile covers 9,500 to 15,000 clones, with 82% appearing a single time and 18% taken by the ten largest. This clonotype was obtained from a man aged 50-59 years with HIV. V usage is TRBV19 and J usage is TRBJ2-7; 8 bases align to TRBD1. This material consisted of unsorted PBMCs, taken 8 to 8.5 years after starting antiretroviral therapy. CDR3 nucleotide sequence: TGTGCCAGTGGGGGACAGGCAAACTCCTACGAGCAGTACTTC. Amino acids: CASGGQANSYEQYF.